This TCR beta chain was recorded in a study of blood T cell repertoires in COVID-19. In the original processing: It was from reference gene primer amplification that nucleated cell counts were estimated. Data came from immunoSEQ multiplex PCR; TCRdb stores just in-frame clones and leaves some out. V and J calls and clone size are those listed in that table; D and trimming were worked out from the DNA. There are about 74,000 clones in the sample; roughly 82% occur only once, and approximately 7.3% lies in the top ten. Sequencing was done on a sample of peripheral blood. The TCR was taken from a human donor in a cohort sampled during active COVID-19.

Here the CDR3 reads CASSEAGTGSFNEQFF. The CDR3 DNA reads as TGTGCCAGCAGTGAGGCAGGGACAGGGTCTTTCAATGAGCAGTTCTTC. The chain joins TRBV2 to TRBJ2-1; the match to TRBD1 covers 9 bases. CDR1 is SNHLY, CDR2 FYNNEI, per germline. V was pared by 3 bases and J by 6 bases, with 9 bases of the junction left unmatched. This CDR3 has 16 residues. Full variable domain (outside the CDR3, taken from reference TRBV2 and TRBJ2-1): EPEVTQTPSHQVTQMGQEVILRCVPISNHLYFYWYRQILGQKVEFLVSFYNNEISEKSEIFDDQFSVERPDGSNFTLKIRSTKLEDSAMYFCASSEAGTGSFNEQFFGPGTRLTVL.